What follows describes a single T cell receptor (beta chain). Its antigen is unknown. TCRdb analysed the multiplex PCR reads with MiXCR anew, one entry per CDR3 protein. Altogether tens of thousands of distinct CDR3 sequences are present, roughly 60% being singletons, with the ten largest covering approximately 21%. The source of the sample is a study of breast tumors, draining lymph nodes, adjacent tissues. Study-wide results and caveats: Tumors had less TCR diversity than lymph nodes, more than nontumor tissue. Luminal-like breast cancer showed significantly higher tumor–nontumor repertoire similarity than basal-like. Findings are consistent with lymph node origin and intratumoral expansion of most tumor T cells. Data only fit, rather than demonstrated, lymph node origin of most tumor T cells.

The CDR3 consists of 14 residues. Germline-derived CDR1 and CDR2 are SQVTM and ANQGSEA. The J segment lost 0 bases and the V segment lost 7 bases, leaving 8 bases of the junction unmatched. Sequences were obtained from tumor-adjacent breast tissue. The rearrangement uses TRBV29-1 and TRBJ2-7; 8 bases map to TRBD2. The clonotype was recovered from a female donor with breast cancer. Some clones in this sample may be carry-over from other donors' samples. CDR3 nucleotide sequence: TGCAGCGACGCGACCGGGACTAGCTCCTACGAGCAGTACTTC. It codes for CSDATGTSSYEQYF.